Listed here are 24 T cell receptor beta chains from one sample, sequenced in a study of radiotherapy plus CTLA-4 blockade in lung cancer. The protocol was immunoSEQ multiplex PCR, while the TCRdb copy is restricted to in-frame clones and leaves out a portion. Among some 27,000 clones listed, approximately 77% were seen once. The sample was peripheral blood, taken from a patient treated with radiotherapy plus ipilimumab. The receptor set was obtained from a human donor with non-small cell lung cancer that progressed on radiotherapy plus ipilimumab.

The CDR3 nucleotides are TGTGCCAGCAGCTTAGGAAACAGGGAAAATGAAAAACTGTTTTTT. This codes for CASSLGNRENEKLFF. V usage is TRBV7-9 and J usage is TRBJ1-4; possibly TRBD1 for D (6 bases). The germline V gene has CDR1 SEHNR and CDR2 FQNEAQ (reference sequence). Trimming removed 1 base from V and 5 bases from J, with 11 bases in between. The CDR3 has 15 residues.

This clone was picked up one time. The chain is built from TRBV5-1 and TRBJ2-2; 9 positions agree with TRBD1. This CDR3 region has 17 residues. V dropped 0 bases and J dropped 2; count of bases not matched to a gene: 5. The germline gives CDR1 SGHRS, CDR2 YFSETQ. CDR3 DNA: TGCGCCAGCAGCTTGGCCAAGGACAGGGGAAACACCGGGGAGCTGTTTTTT. Protein product: CASSLAKDRGNTGELFF.

CDR3 coding DNA: TGTGCCAGCAGTTACAATGAGCAGTTCTTC. This sequence encodes CASSYNEQFF. The chain has TRBV28 and TRBJ2-1; no reliable D call. CDR3 length equals 10 residues. V lost 4 bases and J lost 5, with 0 bases in between. Germline values: CDR1 MDHEN, CDR2 SYDVKM.

The rearrangement links TRBV5-1 to TRBJ2-3; D may be TRBD2 (5 bases). From germline, CDR1 is SGHRS and CDR2 YFSETQ. V shed 3 bases and J shed 0 bases, with 11 bases lying between them. The CDR3 extends over 15 amino acids. CDR3: CASSSDSTSTDTQYF. The DNA for the CDR3 is TGCGCCAGCAGCTCGGACTCAACTAGCACAGATACGCAGTATTTT.

The chain employs TRBV19 and TRBJ2-6; no clear D. The CDR3 is 16 amino acids. Trimming stripped 3 bases from V and 0 bases from J, with 9 bases between. The germline gives CDR1 LNHDA, CDR2 SQIVND (reference sequence). CDR3 DNA sequence: TGTGCCAGTAGTATCTACGGGCCCTCTGGGGCCAACGTCCTGACTTTC. Translated, it gives CASSIYGPSGANVLTF.

This sequence joins TRBV19 and TRBJ2-7, with 9 bases matching TRBD1. Germline values: CDR1 LNHDA, CDR2 SQIVND (reference sequence). The V segment lost 5 bases and the J segment 4 bases; nucleotides outside the gene matches: 6. This CDR3 has 14 amino acids. The CDR3 reads CASSGTGTGYEQYF. The CDR3 nucleotides are TGTGCCAGTAGTGGGACAGGGACTGGGTACGAGCAGTACTTC.

J is TRBJ1-5 and V is TRBV2; 10 bases line up with TRBD1. Per germline, CDR1 SNHLY and CDR2 FYNNEI. V was clipped by 5 bases and J by 1 base; unmatched bases: 5. The CDR3 consists of 16 residues. In DNA form, the CDR3 reads TGTGCCAGCAGTATGACAGGGGGCCCAAGCAATCAGCCCCAGCATTTT. Translated: CASSMTGGPSNQPQHF.

The chain recombines TRBV6-5 with TRBJ2-3; TRBD1 is a possible D gene (6 bases). Germline assignment: CDR1 MNHEY and CDR2 SVGAGI. V was pared by 4 bases and J by 1 base, with 12 bases between. The CDR3 spans 15 residues. Written as DNA, the CDR3 is TGTGCCAGCAGTTCCGGGACATGGGGCACAGATACGCAGTATTTT. Protein sequence: CASSSGTWGTDTQYF.

The chain has TRBV6-1 and TRBJ2-7; 8 positions agree with TRBD1. V gave up 4 bases and J gave up 3 bases; unmatched junction bases: 11. The CDR3 totals 16 residues. Germline loops: CDR1 MNHNS, CDR2 SASEGT. The CDR3 region has the DNA TGTGCCAGCAGTGGGTCCGGGACAGGAGGTCTCTACGAGCAGTACTTC. Protein: CASSGSGTGGLYEQYF.

To note about this clone: This likely stems from a read error, as it lies one base from a far larger clone. The chain is built from TRBV4-1 and TRBJ1-2; perhaps TRBD1 as D (5 bases). Germline V gene lookup returns CDR1 MGHRA and CDR2 YSYEKL. The CDR3 loop spans 17 amino acids. The germline V and J ends were trimmed by 2 bases and 3 bases, with 19 bases remaining between them. The CDR3 DNA reads as TGCGCCAGCAGCCAACTTACCTCGGCCCCGGGGGACTATGGCTACACCTTC. Translating gives CASSQLTSAPGDYGYTF.

This chain joins TRBV11-1 and TRBJ1-2, with D maybe TRBD1 (5 bases). V was clipped by 5 bases and J by 2 bases, with 15 bases between them. The CDR3 loop spans 15 amino acids. Looked up from germline, CDR1 is SGHAT and CDR2 is FQDESV (reference sequence). The CDR3: CASSPRGGANYGYTF. The CDR3 DNA sequence: TGTGCCAGCAGCCCCCGGGGGGGTGCGAACTATGGCTACACCTTC.

This sequence joins TRBV5-4 and TRBJ1-6, with D perhaps matching TRBD1 (5 bases). CDR1 is SGHNT, CDR2 YYREEE, per germline (reference sequence). V gave up 2 bases and J gave up 0 bases, with 15 bases separating them. This CDR3 region has 18 residues. In nucleotides, the CDR3 is TGTGCCAGCAGCTTAGGGGTTCCCCGGAGCTCCTATAATTCACCCCTCCACTTT. Protein: CASSLGVPRSSYNSPLHF.

The V and J genes are TRBV4-2 and TRBJ1-4; D gene unclear. Trimming pared 0 bases from V and 4 bases from J, leaving 12 bases between. The CDR3 is made up of 16 amino acids. Germline values: CDR1 LGHNA, CDR2 YNFKEQ. CDR3 sequence: CASSQDPGRINEKLFF. The CDR3 bases are TGTGCCAGCAGCCAAGATCCCGGACGGATTAATGAAAAACTGTTTTTT.

A few counts support this clone. The gene calls are TRBV4-1 and TRBJ2-6; 7 nucleotides match TRBD2. V dropped 0 bases and J dropped 3; count of bases not matched to a gene: 11. Germline values: CDR1 MGHRA, CDR2 YSYEKL. There are 19 residues in the CDR3. This chain's CDR3 is CASSQDTGGRAGGANVLTF. The DNA of the CDR3 is TGCGCCAGCAGCCAAGATACCGGTGGGAGGGCCGGTGGGGCCAACGTCCTGACTTTC.

The sample holds a few counts of this clone. DNA for the CDR3: TGTGCCAGCAGCGTAGAGGGGACCCCGAGCTCCTACAATGAGCAGTTCTTC. It codes for CASSVEGTPSSYNEQFF. This chain joins TRBV9 and TRBJ2-1, with D perhaps TRBD1 or TRBD2 (5 bases each). There are 17 residues in the CDR3. Germline loops: CDR1 SGDLS, CDR2 YYNGEE. V was cut by 0 bases and J by 0 bases, with 13 bases left in between.

This clone came up once. This chain connects TRBV27 to TRBJ1-2; TRBD1 is a possible D gene (5 bases). The CDR3 runs to 15 residues. V was clipped by 0 bases and J by 3 bases, with 11 bases between them. In germline, CDR1 is MNHEY, CDR2 SMNVEV (reference sequence). CDR3 nucleotides: TGTGCCAGCAGTTTATCCCCGAAGGGACACTATGGCTACACCTTC. Its translation: CASSLSPKGHYGYTF.

V is TRBV14 and J is TRBJ2-3; D could derive from TRBD1 or TRBD2 (6 bases each). The V gene's germline CDR1 is SGHDN and CDR2 FVKESK. V was shortened by 4 bases and J by 3 bases, with 14 bases between the two germline ends. The CDR3 contains 15 residues. In DNA form, the CDR3 reads TGTGCCAGCAGCCCCATAGAGGGGGGTACAGATACGCAGTATTTT. It codes for CASSPIEGGTDTQYF.

The chain employs TRBV2 and TRBJ2-5; D is perhaps TRBD2 (6 bases). CDR3 size: 15 residues. Germline CDR1 is SNHLY and CDR2 is FYNNEI. V lost 2 bases to trimming and J lost 7 bases, with 17 bases between them. CDR3: CASSERRDPLRTQYF. DNA for the CDR3: TGTGCCAGCAGTGAAAGGAGGGACCCCCTCCGGACCCAGTACTTC.

The chain carries TRBV10-2 and TRBJ2-7, with D hard to call. V was clipped by 8 bases and J by 0 bases, with 11 bases between them. Germline V lookup: CDR1 WSHSY, CDR2 SAAADI. The CDR3 covers 13 residues. The CDR3, as DNA: TGCGCCAGCTCGGGCGCAAACTCCTACGAGCAGTACTTC. It is translated as CASSGANSYEQYF.

This chain links TRBV5-1 with TRBJ2-3, with 11 positions matching TRBD2. CDR1 and CDR2 from the germline V gene are SGHRS and YFSETQ. The CDR3 has 16 residues. The V and J ends lost 4 bases and 4 bases, in that order; junction bases with no gene match: 8. DNA of the CDR3: TGCGCCAGCAGCACCTCGACTAGCGGGAACCCAGATACGCAGTATTTT. Protein: CASSTSTSGNPDTQYF.

This clone came up once. The V and J genes are TRBV19 and TRBJ1-3; D is possibly TRBD1 (5 bases). Germline values: CDR1 LNHDA, CDR2 SQIVND (reference sequence). With 5 bases removed from V and 3 bases from J, the gap between germline ends came to 20 bases. The CDR3 is 17 residues long. The CDR3 loop is CASSRQGISDHGNTIYF. In nucleotides, the CDR3 is TGTGCCAGTAGTCGGCAGGGAATTAGTGATCATGGAAACACCATATATTTT.

The chain uses TRBV4-1 and TRBJ2-4; TRBD1 might be the D (6 bases). V was pared by 6 bases and J by 4 bases, with 22 bases between. Germline loops: CDR1 MGHRA, CDR2 YSYEKL. The CDR3 has 17 amino acids. The CDR3 DNA is TGCGCCAGCAGTGGAAGGGACAACCCCAGCAGGAAAAACATTCAGTACTTC. Amino acid sequence: CASSGRDNPSRKNIQYF.

The chain has TRBV7-9 and TRBJ1-4, with D possibly being TRBD1 (5 bases). CDR1 is SEHNR, CDR2 FQNEAQ, per germline (reference sequence). Trimming removed 1 base at V and 8 bases at J, with 8 bases between. The CDR3 runs 13 residues. DNA of the CDR3: TGTGCCAGCAGCTTAGATGGGGGGGAAAAACTGTTTTTT. Its protein is CASSLDGGEKLFF.

In DNA form, the CDR3 reads TGTGCCAGCAGCTTTTCACAGGGAAAATCTTCCTACGAGCAGTACTTC. It codes for CASSFSQGKSSYEQYF. V and J are TRBV12-1 and TRBJ2-7; the table assigns TRBD1, which was not confirmed against the DNA. TRBV12-1 is a listed pseudogene. This CDR3 region has 16 residues.